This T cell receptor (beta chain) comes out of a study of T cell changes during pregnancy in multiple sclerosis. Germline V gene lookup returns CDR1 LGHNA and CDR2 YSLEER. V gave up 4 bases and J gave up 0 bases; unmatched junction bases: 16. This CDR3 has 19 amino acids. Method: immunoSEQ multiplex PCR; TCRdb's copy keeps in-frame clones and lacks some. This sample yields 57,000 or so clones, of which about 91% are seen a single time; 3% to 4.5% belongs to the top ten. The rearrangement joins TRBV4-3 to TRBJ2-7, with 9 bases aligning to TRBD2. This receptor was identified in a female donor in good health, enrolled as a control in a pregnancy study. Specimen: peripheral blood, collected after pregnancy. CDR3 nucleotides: TGCGCCAGCAGCCTATATACACGTTTAGCGGGAGATCCCTCCTACGAGCAGTACTTC. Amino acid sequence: CASSLYTRLAGDPSYEQYF.